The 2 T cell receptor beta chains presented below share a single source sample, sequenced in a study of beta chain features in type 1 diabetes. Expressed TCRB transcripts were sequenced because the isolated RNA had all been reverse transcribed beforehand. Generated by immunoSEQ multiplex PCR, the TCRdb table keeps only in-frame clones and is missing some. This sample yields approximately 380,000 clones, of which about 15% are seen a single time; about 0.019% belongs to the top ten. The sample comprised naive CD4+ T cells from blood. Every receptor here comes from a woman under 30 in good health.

CDR3 coding DNA: TGCAGCGTTTCCTATAGCGGGAGAGGCGATGAGCAGTTCTTC. Its protein product is CSVSYSGRGDEQFF. This chain uses TRBV29-1 with TRBJ2-1; 9 bases align to TRBD2. The ends lost 5 bases at V and 8 bases at J; junction bases unmatched: 10. The CDR3 loop spans 14 amino acids. Germline-derived CDR1 and CDR2 are SQVTM and ANQGSEA.

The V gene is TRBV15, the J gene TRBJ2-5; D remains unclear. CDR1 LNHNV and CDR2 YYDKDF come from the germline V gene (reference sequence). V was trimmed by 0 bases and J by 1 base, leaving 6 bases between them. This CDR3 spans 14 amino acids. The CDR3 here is CATSRDGLQETQYF. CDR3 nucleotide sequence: TGTGCCACCAGCAGAGATGGCCTCCAAGAGACCCAGTACTTC.